The rows below give T cell receptor beta chains drawn from one sample of a study of blood T cell repertoires in COVID-19. Sequencing used immunoSEQ multiplex PCR; TCRdb keeps in-frame clones, though not all of them. The table has 90,000 to 120,000 clones, about two thirds seen once. Specimen: peripheral blood. Receptors were obtained from a woman in her thirties or forties with acute or convalescent COVID-19. CDR3s include the opening cysteine and the closing phenylalanine or tryptophan. D genes are given only for firm matches. Rows may omit the clone size; those that give it use once, few, many or a size class.

. | . | TRBJ1-1 | TRBV20-1 | CSASSPLGNTEAFF | TGCAGTGCTAGTAGTCCCCTCGGGAACACTGAAGCTTTCTTT
TRBD2 | . | TRBJ2-3 | TRBV7-9 | CASSFGGADTQYF | TGTGCCAGCAGCTTCGGGGGGGCAGATACGCAGTATTTT
. | . | TRBJ1-2 | TRBV9 | CASSHLNTIGYGYTF | TGTGCCAGCAGCCACTTAAATACCATCGGCTATGGCTACACCTTC
. | . | TRBJ1-2 | TRBV6-5 | CASSPRVPYGYTF | TGTGCCAGCAGTCCCCGGGTGCCCTATGGCTACACCTTC
. | . | TRBJ2-7 | TRBV10-1 | CASSDPSRVGPPNF | TGCGCCAGCAGTGACCCTTCTCGAGTGGGGCCTCCCAACTTC
TRBD1 | . | TRBJ2-3 | TRBV5-6 | CASSLDSGTGQDTQYF | TGTGCCAGCAGCTTGGATTCCGGGACAGGGCAGGATACGCAGTATTTT
. | few | TRBJ2-1 | TRBV7-2 | CASSLRRGPYNEQFF | TGTGCCAGCAGCTTGAGGCGGGGGCCCTACAATGAGCAGTTCTTC
. | . | TRBJ1-4 | TRBV7-2 | CASSLGGATYQGKLFF | TGTGCCAGCAGCTTAGGGGGCGCGACTTATCAGGGAAAACTGTTTTTT
. | . | TRBJ1-2 | TRBV29-1 | CSVPTTGIYGYTF | TGCAGCGTTCCTACTACAGGGATCTATGGCTACACCTTC
TRBD1 | . | TRBJ1-6 | TRBV4-2 | CASSQERTGGSPLHF | TGTGCCAGCAGCCAAGAAAGAACAGGGGGCTCACCCCTCCACTTT
TRBD1 | . | TRBJ1-6 | TRBV28 | CASREGQRNSPLHF | TGTGCCAGCAGGGAGGGACAGAGGAATTCACCCCTCCACTTT
. | . | TRBJ1-6 | TRBV27 | CASVTLRGGSSPLHF | TGTGCCAGCGTTACTTTGAGGGGGGGGAGTTCACCCCTCCACTTT
. | . | TRBJ2-1 | TRBV9 | CASSVVTADNEQFF | TGTGCCAGCAGCGTAGTAACAGCGGACAATGAGCAGTTCTTC
TRBD1 | . | TRBJ1-1 | TRBV6-5 | CASRQGSNTEAFF | TGTGCCAGCAGACAGGGGTCGAACACTGAAGCTTTCTTT
. | . | TRBJ2-4 | TRBV12-3/TRBV12-4 | CASKGAKNIQYF | TGTGCCAGCAAGGGGGCCAAAAACATTCAGTACTTC
TRBD1 | . | TRBJ2-3 | TRBV18 | CASRATGGTDTQYF | TGTGCCAGCCGGGCCACAGGGGGCACAGATACGCAGTATTTT
TRBD2 | once | TRBJ2-5 | TRBV10-3 | CAISDGRRGEAQYF | TGTGCCATCAGTGACGGGAGGAGGGGAGAGGCCCAGTACTTC
. | many | TRBJ1-5 | TRBV27 | CASGNRGNQPQHF | TGTGCCAGCGGTAACAGGGGCAATCAGCCCCAGCATTTT
TRBD1 | . | TRBJ1-2 | TRBV18 | CASSTGTGDGYTF | TGTGCCAGCTCGACCGGGACAGGTGATGGCTACACCTTC
TRBD2 | . | TRBJ2-3 | TRBV10-3 | CAIRASGGAKDTQYF | TGTGCCATCAGAGCTAGCGGGGGGGCCAAAGATACGCAGTATTTT
TRBD1 | . | TRBJ2-5 | TRBV28 | CASSSLGQGLETQYF | TGTGCCAGCAGTTCCTTGGGACAGGGGTTAGAGACCCAGTACTTC
TRBD2 | . | TRBJ2-7 | TRBV7-7 | CASSPAVGGGTRFIYEQYF | TGTGCCAGCAGTCCTGCGGTCGGGGGGGGGACAAGGTTTATTTACGAGCAGTACTTC
TRBD2 | . | TRBJ2-3 | TRBV7-9 | CASSLASGGGAADTQYF | TGTGCCAGCAGCTTAGCGAGCGGCGGGGGGGCGGCAGATACGCAGTATTTT
. | . | TRBJ2-5 | TRBV7-2 | CASSLVREETQYF | TGTGCCAGCAGCTTAGTGAGGGAAGAGACCCAGTACTTC
. | once | TRBJ2-2 | TRBV14 | CASSQAGATGELFF | TGTGCCAGCAGCCAAGCTGGGGCCACCGGGGAGCTGTTTTTT
TRBD2 | . | TRBJ2-5 | TRBV14 | CASSRGPLSGGAGEETQYF | TGTGCCAGCAGCCGAGGACCCCTTAGCGGGGGGGCCGGGGAAGAGACCCAGTACTTC
TRBD1 | . | TRBJ2-2 | TRBV19 | CASSGQGINTGELFF | TGTGCCAGTAGTGGACAGGGGATCAACACCGGGGAGCTGTTTTTT
TRBD1 | . | TRBJ1-1 | TRBV7-2 | CASSSGTVNTEAFF | TGTGCCAGCAGTTCCGGGACAGTCAACACTGAAGCTTTCTTT
TRBD2 | . | TRBJ2-7 | TRBV11-2 | CASSALAGTEQYF | TGTGCCAGCAGCGCACTAGCGGGGACCGAGCAGTACTTC